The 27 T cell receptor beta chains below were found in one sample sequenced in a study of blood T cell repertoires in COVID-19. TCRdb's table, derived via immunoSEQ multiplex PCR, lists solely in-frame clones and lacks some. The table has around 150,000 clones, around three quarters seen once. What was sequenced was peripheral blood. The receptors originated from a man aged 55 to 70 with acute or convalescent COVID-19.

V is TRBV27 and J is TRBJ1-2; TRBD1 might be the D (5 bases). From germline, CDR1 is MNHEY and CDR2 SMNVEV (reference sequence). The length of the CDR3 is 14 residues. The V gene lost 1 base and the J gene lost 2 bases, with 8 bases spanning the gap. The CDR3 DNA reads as TGTGCCAGCAGTTTATTCGGGGGGAACTATGGCTACACCTTC. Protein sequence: CASSLFGGNYGYTF.

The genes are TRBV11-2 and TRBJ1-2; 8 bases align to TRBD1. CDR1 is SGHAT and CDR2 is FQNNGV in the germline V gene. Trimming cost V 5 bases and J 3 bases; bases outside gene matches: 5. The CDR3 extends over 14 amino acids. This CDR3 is CASSVGQGHYGYTF. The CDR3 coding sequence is TGTGCCAGCAGCGTTGGACAGGGCCACTATGGCTACACCTTC.

CDR3 residues: CASSYGGGGAEETQYF. The CDR3 DNA reads as TGTGCCAGCAGTTACGGCGGCGGGGGGGCCGAGGAGACCCAGTACTTC. The chain carries TRBV6-2 or TRBV6-3 and TRBJ2-5; 9 positions match TRBD2. Germline lookup yields CDR1 MNHEY and CDR2 SVGEGT. The CDR3 extends over 16 amino acids. Trimming removed 2 bases from V and 5 bases from J; junction bases left unmatched: 9.

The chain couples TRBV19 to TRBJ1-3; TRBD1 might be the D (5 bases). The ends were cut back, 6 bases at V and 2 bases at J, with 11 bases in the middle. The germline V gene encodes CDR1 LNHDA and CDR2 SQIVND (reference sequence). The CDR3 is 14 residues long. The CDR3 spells CASSRGDPGNTIYF. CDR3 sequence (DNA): TGTGCCAGTAGCCGGGGGGATCCTGGAAACACCATATATTTT.

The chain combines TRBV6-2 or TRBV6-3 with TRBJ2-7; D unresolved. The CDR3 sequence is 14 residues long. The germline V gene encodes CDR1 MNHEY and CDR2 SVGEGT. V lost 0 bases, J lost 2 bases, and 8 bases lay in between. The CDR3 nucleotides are TGTGCCAGCAGTTACTCTTCCGAGACCTACGAGCAGTACTTC. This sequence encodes CASSYSSETYEQYF.

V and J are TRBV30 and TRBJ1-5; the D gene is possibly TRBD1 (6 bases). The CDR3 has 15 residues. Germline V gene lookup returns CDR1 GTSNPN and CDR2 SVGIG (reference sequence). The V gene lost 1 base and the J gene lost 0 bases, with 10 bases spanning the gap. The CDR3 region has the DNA TGTGCCTGGAGTGGACAGGTGAATAGCAATCAGCCCCAGCATTTT. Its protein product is CAWSGQVNSNQPQHF.

The DNA of the CDR3 is TGTGCTAGTGGTTTGGTACTTGGAGGGGGCGCTGGGAATGAGCAGTTCTTC. It encodes CASGLVLGGGAGNEQFF. The J gene is TRBJ2-1, the V gene TRBV12-5, with a tentative D call TRBD1 (7 bases). CDR3 length: 17 amino acids. V was clipped by 0 bases and J by 7 bases, with 19 bases between them. Germline V CDR1 and CDR2: LGHNT, FRNRAP.

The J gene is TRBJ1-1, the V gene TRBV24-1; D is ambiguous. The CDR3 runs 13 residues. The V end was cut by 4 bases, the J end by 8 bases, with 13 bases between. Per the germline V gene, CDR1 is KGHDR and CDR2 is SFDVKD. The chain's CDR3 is CATSDMDGREAFF. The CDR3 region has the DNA TGTGCCACCAGTGACATGGACGGGAGAGAAGCTTTCTTT.

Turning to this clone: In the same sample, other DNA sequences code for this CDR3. The CDR3 DNA reads as TGCGCCAGCAGTTTATCGGGACAGAACACCGGGGAGCTGTTTTTT. It yields the protein CASSLSGQNTGELFF. The chain couples TRBV5-1 to TRBJ2-2, with TRBD1 as a possible D gene (6 bases). Trimming removed 5 bases at V and 1 base at J, with 12 bases between. CDR1 is SGHRS and CDR2 is YFSETQ in the germline V gene. This CDR3 has 15 residues.

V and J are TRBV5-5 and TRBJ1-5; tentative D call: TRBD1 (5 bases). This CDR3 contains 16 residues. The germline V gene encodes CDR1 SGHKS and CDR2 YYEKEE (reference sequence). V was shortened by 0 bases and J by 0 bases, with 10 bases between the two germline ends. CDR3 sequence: CASSLAAGYSNQPQHF. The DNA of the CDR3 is TGTGCCAGCAGCTTGGCCGCAGGGTATAGCAATCAGCCCCAGCATTTT.

In DNA form, the CDR3 reads TGTGCCAGCATCCAAAGTTTCACACAGCCAGATACGCAGTATTTT. Translated: CASIQSFTQPDTQYF. V and J are TRBV6-5 and TRBJ2-3; D ambiguous. This CDR3 is 15 amino acids long. The germline V and J ends were trimmed by 7 bases and 4 bases, with 18 bases remaining between them. The germline CDR1 and CDR2 sequences are MNHEY and SVGAGI.

CDR3 residues: CASSLKDRGNEQYF. CDR3 nucleotides: TGTGCCAGCAGCTTGAAGGACAGGGGGAACGAGCAGTACTTC. The chain links TRBV5-5 to TRBJ2-7, with 10 nucleotides matching TRBD1. V trimming: 1 base; J trimming: 5 bases; junction bases outside the gene matches: 3. Germline CDR1 SGHKS, CDR2 YYEKEE (reference sequence). This CDR3 region has 14 residues.

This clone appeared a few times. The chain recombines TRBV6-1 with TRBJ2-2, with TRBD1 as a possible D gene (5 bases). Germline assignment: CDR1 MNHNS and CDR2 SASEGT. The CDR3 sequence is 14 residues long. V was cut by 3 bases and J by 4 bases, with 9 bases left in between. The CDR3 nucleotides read TGTGCCAGCAGTGACAGGGTGGGCACCGGGGAGCTGTTTTTT. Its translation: CASSDRVGTGELFF.

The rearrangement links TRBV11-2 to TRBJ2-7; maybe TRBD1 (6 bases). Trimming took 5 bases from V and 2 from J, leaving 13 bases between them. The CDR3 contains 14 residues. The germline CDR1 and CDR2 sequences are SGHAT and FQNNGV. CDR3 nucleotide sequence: TGTGCCAGCAGCCCCGGGACACCCGCCTACGAGCAGTACTTC. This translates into CASSPGTPAYEQYF.

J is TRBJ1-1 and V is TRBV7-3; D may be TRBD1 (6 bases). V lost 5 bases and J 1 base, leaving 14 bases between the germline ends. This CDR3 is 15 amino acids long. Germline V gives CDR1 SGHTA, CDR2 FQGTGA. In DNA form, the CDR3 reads TGTGCCAGCAGCCCAAGAGGGGGTGGGAACACTGAAGCTTTCTTT. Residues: CASSPRGGGNTEAFF.

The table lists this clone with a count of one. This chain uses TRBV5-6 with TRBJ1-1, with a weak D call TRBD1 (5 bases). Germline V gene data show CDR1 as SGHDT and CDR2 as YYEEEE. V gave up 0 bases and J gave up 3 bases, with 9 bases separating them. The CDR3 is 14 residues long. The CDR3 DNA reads TGTGCCAGCAGCTTGGGTGTCAGGGACACTGAAGCTTTCTTT. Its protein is CASSLGVRDTEAFF.

CDR3 in DNA: TGTGCCAGCACGGGACAGGGGATCAATCAGCCCCAGCATTTT. This codes for CASTGQGINQPQHF. The V call is TRBV6-6, the J call TRBJ1-5; the match to TRBD1 covers 10 bases. CDR3 length equals 14 residues. With 7 bases clipped from V and 3 bases from J, the junction kept 3 bases outside the gene matches. CDR1 and CDR2 (germline): MNHNY, SVGAGI (reference sequence).

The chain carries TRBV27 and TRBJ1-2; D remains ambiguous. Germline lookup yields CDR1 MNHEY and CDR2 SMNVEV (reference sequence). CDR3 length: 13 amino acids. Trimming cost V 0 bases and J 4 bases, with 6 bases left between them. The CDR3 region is CASSLSVSYGYTF. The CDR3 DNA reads TGTGCCAGCAGTTTATCGGTCAGCTATGGCTACACCTTC.

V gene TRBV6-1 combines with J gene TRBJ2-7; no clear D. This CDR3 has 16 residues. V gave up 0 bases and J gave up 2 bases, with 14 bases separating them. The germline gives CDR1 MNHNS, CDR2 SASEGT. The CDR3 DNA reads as TGTGCCAGCAGTGAAGCGCCTCTCCAGCGTGCCTACGAGCAGTACTTC. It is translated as CASSEAPLQRAYEQYF.

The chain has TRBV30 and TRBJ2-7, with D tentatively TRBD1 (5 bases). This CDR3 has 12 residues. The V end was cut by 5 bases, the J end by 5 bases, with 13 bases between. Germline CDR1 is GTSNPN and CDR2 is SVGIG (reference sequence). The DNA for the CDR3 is TGTGCCTGGGGGGCTGGATTCGACGAGCAGTACTTC. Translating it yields CAWGAGFDEQYF.

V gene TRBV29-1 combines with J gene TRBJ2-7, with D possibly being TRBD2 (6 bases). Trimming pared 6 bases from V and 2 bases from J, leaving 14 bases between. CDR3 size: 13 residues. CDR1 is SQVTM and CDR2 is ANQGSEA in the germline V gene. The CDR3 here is CSVGRDSTYEQYF. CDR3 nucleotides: TGCAGCGTCGGACGGGACTCGACCTACGAGCAGTACTTC.

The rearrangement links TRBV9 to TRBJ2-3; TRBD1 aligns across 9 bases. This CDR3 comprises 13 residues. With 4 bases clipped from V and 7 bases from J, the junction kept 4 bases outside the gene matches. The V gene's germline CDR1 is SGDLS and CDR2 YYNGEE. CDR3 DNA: TGTGCCAGCAGCCCGGGACAGGGAAATACGCAGTATTTT. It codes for CASSPGQGNTQYF.

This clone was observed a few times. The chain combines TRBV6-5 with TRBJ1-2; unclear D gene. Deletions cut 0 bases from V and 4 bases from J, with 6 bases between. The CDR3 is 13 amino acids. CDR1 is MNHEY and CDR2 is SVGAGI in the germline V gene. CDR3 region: CASSYSETYGYTF. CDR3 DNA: TGTGCCAGCAGTTACTCGGAGACCTATGGCTACACCTTC.

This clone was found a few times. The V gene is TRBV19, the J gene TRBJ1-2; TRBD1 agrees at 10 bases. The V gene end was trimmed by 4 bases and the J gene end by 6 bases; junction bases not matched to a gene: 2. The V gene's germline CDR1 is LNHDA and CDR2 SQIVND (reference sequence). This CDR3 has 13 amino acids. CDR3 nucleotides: TGTGCCAGTAGTACGACAGGGGGCAATGGCTACACCTTC. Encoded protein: CASSTTGGNGYTF.

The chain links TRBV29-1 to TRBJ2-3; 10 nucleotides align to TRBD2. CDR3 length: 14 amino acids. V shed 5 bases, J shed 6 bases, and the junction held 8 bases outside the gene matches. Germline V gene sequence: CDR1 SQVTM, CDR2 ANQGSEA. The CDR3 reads CSVRSSGGGDTQYF. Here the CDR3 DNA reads TGCAGCGTTCGGTCTAGCGGGGGCGGGGATACGCAGTATTTT.

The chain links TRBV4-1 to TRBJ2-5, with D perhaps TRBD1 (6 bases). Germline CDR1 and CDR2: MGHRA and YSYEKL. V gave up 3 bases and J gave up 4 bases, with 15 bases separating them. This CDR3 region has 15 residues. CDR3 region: CASSQGTTGGETQYF. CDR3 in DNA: TGCGCCAGCAGCCAGGGGACAACTGGGGGAGAGACCCAGTACTTC.

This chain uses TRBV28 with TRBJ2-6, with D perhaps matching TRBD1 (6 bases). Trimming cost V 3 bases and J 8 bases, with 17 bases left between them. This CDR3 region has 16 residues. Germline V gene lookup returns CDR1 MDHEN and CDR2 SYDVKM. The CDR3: CASSFSAYTGTNVLTF. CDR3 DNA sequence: TGTGCCAGCAGTTTTTCGGCATATACAGGGACCAACGTCCTGACTTTC.